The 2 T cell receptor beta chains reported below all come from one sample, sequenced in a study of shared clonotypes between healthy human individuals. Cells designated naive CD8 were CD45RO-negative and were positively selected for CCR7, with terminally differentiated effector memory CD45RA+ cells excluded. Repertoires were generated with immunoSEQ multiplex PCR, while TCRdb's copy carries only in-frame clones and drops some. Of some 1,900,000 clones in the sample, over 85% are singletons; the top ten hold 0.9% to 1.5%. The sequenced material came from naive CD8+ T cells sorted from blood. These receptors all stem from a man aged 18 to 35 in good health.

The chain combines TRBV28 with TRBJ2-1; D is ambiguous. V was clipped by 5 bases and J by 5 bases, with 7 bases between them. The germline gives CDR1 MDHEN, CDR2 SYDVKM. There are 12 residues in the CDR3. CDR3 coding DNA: TGTGCCAGCAGTCTCTTAAACAATGAGCAGTTCTTC. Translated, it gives CASSLLNNEQFF.

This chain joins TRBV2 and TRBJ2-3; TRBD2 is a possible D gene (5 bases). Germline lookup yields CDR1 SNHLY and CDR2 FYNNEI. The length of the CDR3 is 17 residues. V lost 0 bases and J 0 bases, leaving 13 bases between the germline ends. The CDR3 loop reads CASSEAFATTSTDTQYF. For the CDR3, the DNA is TGTGCCAGCAGTGAAGCGTTTGCGACTACCAGCACAGATACGCAGTATTTT.